This T cell receptor (beta chain) was captured in a study of CD8 T cells in Susac syndrome. The wider study: Blood was drawn from Susac syndrome patients while they were therapy-naive, on corticosteroids, or on intravenous immunoglobulin alone. Study results and limitations: Clonal CD8+ expansion in Susac was highest in TEMRA cells and active patients. A handful of Susac-specific public clones appeared in CD8+ TEMRA repertoires, and about 16 in total CD8+ repertoires.

Random hexamers served to reverse transcribe roughly 0.45 to 1 ug RNA. TCRdb reanalysed the immunoSEQ multiplex PCR reads using MiXCR and keeps one entry per CDR3 protein. The table shows under 110,000 distinct CDR3 sequences, with approximately 93% occurring only once. Peripheral blood CD8+ and CD4+ T cells were profiled by TCR beta sequencing. Remarks on this clonotype: The target antigen is unknown.

Sequencing was done on a sample of CD8+ T cells from PBMCs. The receptor was derived from a human donor with Susac syndrome.

The CDR3 loop reads CASSLRGQGDTEAFF. The DNA of the CDR3 is TGCGCCAGCAGCTTGAGGGGACAGGGGGACACTGAAGCTTTCTTT. The chain uses TRBV5-1 and TRBJ1-1, with 11 bases fitting TRBD1. The CDR3 is 15 residues long. The trim removed 1 base at V and 3 bases at J, leaving 2 bases unmatched. Germline CDR1 reads SGHRS; CDR2 reads YFSETQ.